This TCR beta chain originates from a study of human T cells and chemical hapten exposure. Background on the study: Small volume differences among pooled libraries mainly caused per-sample TCR yield variation.

This clonotype was detected only a few times. The CDR3 contains 15 residues. The V and J ends lost 0 bases and 3 bases respectively, with 10 bases between them. CDR1 MNHEY and CDR2 SVGAGI come from the germline V gene. Whole blood, unfractionated, served as the material for total RNA extraction. The library tagged each cDNA molecule with unique molecular identifiers. One entry per CDR3 protein, called by TCRdb with MiXCR from the reads. The data contain roughly 120,000 distinct CDR3 sequences, about 7.7% of them singletons. What was sequenced was whole blood. The chain is built from TRBV6-5 and TRBJ2-3; perhaps TRBD2 as D (6 bases). This sequence originates from a human donor in good health. Some clones in this sample may be carry-over from other donors' samples. The CDR3 sequence: CASSYSVGRTDTQYF. DNA of the CDR3: TGTGCCAGCAGTTACTCTGTAGGGAGGACAGATACGCAGTATTTT.